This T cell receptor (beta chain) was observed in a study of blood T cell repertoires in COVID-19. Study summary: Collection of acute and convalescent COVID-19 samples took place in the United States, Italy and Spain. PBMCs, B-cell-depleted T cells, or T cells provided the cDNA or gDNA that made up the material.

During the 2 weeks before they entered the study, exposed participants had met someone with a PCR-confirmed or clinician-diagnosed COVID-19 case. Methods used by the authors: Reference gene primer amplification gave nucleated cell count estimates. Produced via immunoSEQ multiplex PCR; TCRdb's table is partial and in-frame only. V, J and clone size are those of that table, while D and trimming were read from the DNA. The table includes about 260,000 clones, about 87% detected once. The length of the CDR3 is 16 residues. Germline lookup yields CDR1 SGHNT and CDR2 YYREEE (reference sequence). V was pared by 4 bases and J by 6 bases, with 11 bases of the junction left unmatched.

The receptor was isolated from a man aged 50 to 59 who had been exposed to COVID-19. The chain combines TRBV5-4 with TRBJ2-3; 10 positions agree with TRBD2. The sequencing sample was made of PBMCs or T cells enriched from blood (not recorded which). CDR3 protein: CASSAILAGLGDTQYF. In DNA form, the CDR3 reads TGTGCCAGCAGCGCCATACTAGCGGGGTTAGGGGATACGCAGTATTTT.